A single sample gave rise to the 10 T cell receptor beta chains below, sequenced in a study of blood T cell repertoires in COVID-19. The protocol was immunoSEQ multiplex PCR, while the TCRdb copy is restricted to in-frame clones and leaves out a portion. The sample carries 98,000 or so clones, about 91% recorded once. Sequencing was done on a sample of peripheral blood. Receptors were obtained from a human donor in a cohort sampled during active COVID-19.

V usage is TRBV4-3 and J usage is TRBJ2-3; weak D call: TRBD1 (5 bases). The germline V gene has CDR1 LGHNA and CDR2 YSLEER. The CDR3 covers 18 residues. Trimming removed 4 bases from V and 2 bases from J, with 22 bases in between. DNA of the CDR3: TGCGCCAGCAGCCGCCAGGTTTTTACCCTGGGGCCCACAGATACGCAGTATTTT. This codes for CASSRQVFTLGPTDTQYF.

V gene TRBV4-2 combines with J gene TRBJ2-7; D is unresolved. This CDR3 is built from 13 residues. CDR1 and CDR2 from the germline V gene are LGHNA and YNFKEQ. Trimming left V 2 bases short and J 6 bases short, with 11 bases between. The DNA for the CDR3 is TGTGCCAGCAGCCAACTACCCCTAGGCGAGCAGTACTTC. Amino acid sequence: CASSQLPLGEQYF.

Concerning this clone: Its ends do not fully match the called genes, so a read error is possible. V gene TRBV19 combines with J gene TRBJ2-3; TRBD2 agrees at 8 bases. CDR1 is LNHDA, CDR2 SQIVND, per germline (reference sequence). This CDR3 has 13 residues. In DNA, the CDR3 is TGCTCTCGGTTTCGGGGGGGTGAGGATACGCAGTATTTT. It codes for CSRFRGGEDTQYF.

This clone showed up just once. The V gene is TRBV7-3, the J gene TRBJ2-1; 9 nucleotides line up with TRBD2. The germline V gene encodes CDR1 SGHTA and CDR2 FQGTGA. CDR3 size: 16 residues. The trim removed 1 base at V and 2 bases at J, leaving 3 bases unmatched. The CDR3: CASSLNPSGTYNEQFF. CDR3 DNA sequence: TGTGCCAGCAGCTTAAATCCTAGCGGGACCTACAATGAGCAGTTCTTC.

The chain carries TRBV28 and TRBJ1-2, with D perhaps TRBD1 (6 bases). The germline CDR1 and CDR2 sequences are MDHEN and SYDVKM. V lost 5 bases, J lost 4 bases, and 14 bases lay in between. This CDR3 is 14 amino acids long. The CDR3 DNA follows: TGTGCCAGCAGTAGTACCGGGACAACCTATGGCTACACCTTC. Translated: CASSSTGTTYGYTF.

The J gene is TRBJ2-2, the V gene TRBV5-4, with 13 bases matching TRBD2. Per the germline V gene, CDR1 is SGHNT and CDR2 is YYREEE (reference sequence). V dropped 5 bases and J dropped 5; count of bases not matched to a gene: 9. This CDR3 is 17 amino acids long. This chain's CDR3 is CASRRLAGGAWTGELFF. The DNA for the CDR3 is TGTGCCAGCAGAAGACTAGCGGGAGGTGCTTGGACCGGGGAGCTGTTTTTT.

This rearrangement joins TRBV6-5 to TRBJ2-5, with no clear D. Germline-derived CDR1 and CDR2 are MNHEY and SVGAGI. V was trimmed by 5 bases and J by 2 bases, leaving 6 bases between them. There are 12 residues in the CDR3. Here the CDR3 DNA reads TGTGCCAGCAGTCAGGATCAAGAGACCCAGTACTTC. Protein: CASSQDQETQYF.

The rearrangement links TRBV30 to TRBJ2-3; possibly TRBD1 for D (5 bases). Germline V gene sequence: CDR1 GTSNPN, CDR2 SVGIG (reference sequence). Trimming took off 0 bases at V and 6 bases at J, with 13 bases between the two ends. This CDR3 region has 14 residues. CDR3 in amino acids: CAWSVTGHRDTQYF. In DNA form, the CDR3 reads TGTGCCTGGAGTGTAACAGGCCATCGCGATACGCAGTATTTT.

V is TRBV29-1 and J is TRBJ2-2, with 7 bases aligning to TRBD2. Per the germline V gene, CDR1 is SQVTM and CDR2 is ANQGSEA. This CDR3 has 16 amino acids. The J segment lost 3 bases and the V segment lost 0 bases, leaving 7 bases of the junction unmatched. The CDR3 DNA reads as TGCAGCGTTGAAGATGGCGGGGAGGGGTACACCGGGGAGCTGTTTTTT. Its protein product is CSVEDGGEGYTGELFF.

This chain links TRBV7-8 with TRBJ1-1; unclear D gene. The CDR3 covers 14 residues. The V end lost 5 bases, the J end lost 4 bases, and 14 bases lay between the germline ends. CDR1 and CDR2 from the germline V gene are SGHVS and FQNEAQ. The DNA of the CDR3 is TGTGCCAGCAGCCGAACCCAAGCGGGCACTGAAGCTTTCTTT. Its translation is CASSRTQAGTEAFF.